This TCR beta chain was identified during a study of blood T cell repertoires in COVID-19. Assay used: immunoSEQ multiplex PCR; TCRdb lists only in-frame clones, some missing. The table includes about 100,000 clones, more than 70% detected once. Germline CDR1 reads ENHRY; CDR2 reads SYGVKD. The CDR3 spans 17 residues. V trimming: 5 bases; J trimming: 4 bases; junction bases outside the gene matches: 13. The J gene is TRBJ1-5, the V gene TRBV10-3; 8 bases are a match to TRBD1. The sequence was collected from a human donor in a cohort sampled during active COVID-19. Specimen: peripheral blood. The DNA for the CDR3 is TGTGCCATCAGTAACCGCGCTGGACAGGGAGGAAATCAGCCCCAGCATTTT. This translates into CAISNRAGQGGNQPQHF.